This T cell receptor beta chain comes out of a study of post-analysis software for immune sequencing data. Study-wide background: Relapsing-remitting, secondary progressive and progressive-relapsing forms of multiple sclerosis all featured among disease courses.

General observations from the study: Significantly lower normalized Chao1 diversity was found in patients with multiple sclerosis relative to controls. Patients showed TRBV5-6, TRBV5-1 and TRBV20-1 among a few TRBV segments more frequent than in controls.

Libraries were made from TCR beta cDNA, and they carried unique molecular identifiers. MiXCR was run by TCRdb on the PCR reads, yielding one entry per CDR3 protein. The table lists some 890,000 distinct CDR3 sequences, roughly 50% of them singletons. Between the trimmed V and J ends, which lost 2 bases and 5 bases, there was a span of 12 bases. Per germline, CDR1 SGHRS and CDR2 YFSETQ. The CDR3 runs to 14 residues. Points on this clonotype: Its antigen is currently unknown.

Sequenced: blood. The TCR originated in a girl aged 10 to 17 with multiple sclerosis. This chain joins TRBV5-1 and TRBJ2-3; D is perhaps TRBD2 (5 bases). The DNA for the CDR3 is TGCGCCAGCAGCTTATGGGGAGAAGGAGATACGCAGTATTTT. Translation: CASSLWGEGDTQYF.